This T cell receptor (beta chain) came from a study of long-term antiretroviral therapy in people with HIV. General study findings and limits: Diversity went up after ART and still fell short of transplant donor controls.

With regard to this clone: Its antigen is unknown.

CDR3 length: 12 amino acids. V lost 2 bases, J lost 6 bases, and 7 bases lay in between. CDR1 is MNHNS and CDR2 is SASEGT in the germline V gene. At survey level, the immunoSEQ assay was run in its v3.0 version. Sequencing used immunoSEQ multiplex PCR; TCRdb keeps in-frame clones, though not all of them. Among about 24,000 clones listed, 95% were seen once. The chain recombines TRBV6-1 with TRBJ1-2; D remains unclear. This TCR derives from a woman aged 45-65 years with HIV. Sequences were derived from unsorted PBMCs, sampled roughly 5 years after starting antiretroviral therapy. CDR3 amino acids: CASSELGDGYTF. CDR3 nucleotides: TGTGCCAGCAGTGAACTTGGTGATGGCTACACCTTC.